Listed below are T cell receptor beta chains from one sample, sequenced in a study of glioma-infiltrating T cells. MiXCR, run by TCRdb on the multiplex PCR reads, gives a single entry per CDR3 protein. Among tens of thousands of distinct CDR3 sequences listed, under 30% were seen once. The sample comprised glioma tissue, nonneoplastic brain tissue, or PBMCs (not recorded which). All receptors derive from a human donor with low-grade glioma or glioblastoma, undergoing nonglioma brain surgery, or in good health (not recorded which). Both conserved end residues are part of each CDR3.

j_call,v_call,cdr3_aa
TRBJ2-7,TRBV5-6,CASSLSGTRAYEQYF
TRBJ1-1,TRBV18,CASSSSQNTEAFF
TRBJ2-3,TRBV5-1,CASSLEDGATDTQYF
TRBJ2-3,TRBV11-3,CASSFADTGTDTQYF
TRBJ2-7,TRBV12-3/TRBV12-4,CASRGQGVRGKQYF
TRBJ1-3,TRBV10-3,CAISEHGGRSGNTIYF
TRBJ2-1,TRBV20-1,CSARTSEREVSYEQFF
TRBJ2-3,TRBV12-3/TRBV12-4,CASSRRGNTDTQYF
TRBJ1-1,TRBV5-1,CASSLAPNTEAFF
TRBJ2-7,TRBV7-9,CARAPKGSSYEQYF
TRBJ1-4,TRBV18,CASSGGLREKLFF
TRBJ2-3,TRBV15,CATSSSAGYGTDTQYF
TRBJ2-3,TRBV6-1,CASSLHTDTQYF
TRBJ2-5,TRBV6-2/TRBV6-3,CASSTWVGSQETQYF
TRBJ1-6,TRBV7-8,CASSVEGRIFNSPLRF
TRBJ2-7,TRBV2,CASSERLADSYEQYF
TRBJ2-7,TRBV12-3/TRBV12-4,CASRQGSLLEQYF
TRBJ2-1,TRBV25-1,CASSEPSSYNEQFF
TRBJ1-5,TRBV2,CASSWGDGRLQPQHF
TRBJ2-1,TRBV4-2,CASSQVRGGERGNEQFF
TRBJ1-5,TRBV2,CASTGEGGRNQPQHF
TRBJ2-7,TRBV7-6,CASSLAATSGTYEQCF
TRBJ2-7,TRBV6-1,CVSSSGTGGKQYF
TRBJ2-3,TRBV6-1,CASSEILVNTDTQYF
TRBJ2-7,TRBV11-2,CASSFNRDSYEQYF
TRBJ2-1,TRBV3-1,CASSQTRTGGDEQFF
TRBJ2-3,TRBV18,CASRWTGSTDTQYF
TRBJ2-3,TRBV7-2,CASSFLAGVADTQYF
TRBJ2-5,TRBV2,CASILQGIRETQYF
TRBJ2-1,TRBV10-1,CASSASGRAPPEQFF
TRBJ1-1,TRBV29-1,CSVFGQGVSEAFF
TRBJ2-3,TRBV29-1,CSVEGEDTQYF
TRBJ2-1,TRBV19,CASSAHASNNEQFF
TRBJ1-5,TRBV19,CASSILNQPQHF
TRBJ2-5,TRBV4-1,CASSLPPSGSKETQYF
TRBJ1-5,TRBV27,CASSPERRQPQHF
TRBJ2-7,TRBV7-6,CASSLSRAGGPYEQYF
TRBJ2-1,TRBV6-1,CASRKPGADNEQFF
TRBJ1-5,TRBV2,CASSKEQVLGVQPQHF
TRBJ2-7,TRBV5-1,CASSSTGTVVGDEQYF
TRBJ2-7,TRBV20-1,CSDRVGRMNNEQYF
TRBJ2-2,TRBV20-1,CSARLRDSYAANTGELFF